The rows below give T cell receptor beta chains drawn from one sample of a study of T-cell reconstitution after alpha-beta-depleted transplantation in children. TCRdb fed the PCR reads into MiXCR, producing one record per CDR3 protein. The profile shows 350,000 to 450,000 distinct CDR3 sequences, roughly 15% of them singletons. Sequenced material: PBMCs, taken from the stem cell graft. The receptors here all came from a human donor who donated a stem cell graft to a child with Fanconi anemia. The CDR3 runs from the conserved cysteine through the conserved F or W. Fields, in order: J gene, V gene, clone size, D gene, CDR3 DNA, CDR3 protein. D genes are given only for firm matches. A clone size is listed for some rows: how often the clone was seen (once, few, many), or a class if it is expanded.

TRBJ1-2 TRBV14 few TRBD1 TGTGCCAGCAGCCAAGATTTGGGGACAGCTAGTTATGGCTACACCTTC CASSQDLGTASYGYTF
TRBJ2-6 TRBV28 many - TGTGCCAGCAGTTTTTTCACAGCGAGCTCTGGGGCCAACGTCCTGACTTTC CASSFFTASSGANVLTF
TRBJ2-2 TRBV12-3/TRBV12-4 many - TGTGCCAGCAGTTTGGGGGAAACCGGGGAGCTGTTTTTT CASSLGETGELFF
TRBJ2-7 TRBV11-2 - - TGTGCCAGCAGCACAACAGGCGGCTCCTACGAGCAGTACTTC CASSTTGGSYEQYF
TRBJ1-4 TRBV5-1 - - TGCGCCAGCAGCTTGAAGGGGATTAATGAAAAACTGTTTTTT CASSLKGINEKLFF
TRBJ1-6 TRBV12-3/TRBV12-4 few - TGTGCCAGCAGTTTAGGCGGGGGCAAAAATTCACCCCTCCACTTT CASSLGGGKNSPLHF
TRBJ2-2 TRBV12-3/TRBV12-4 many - TGTGCCAGCAGTTTTCGGGAAGCCGGGGAGCTGTTTTTT CASSFREAGELFF
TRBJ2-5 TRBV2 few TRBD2 TGTGCCAGCAGCGTGGGACTAGCCGTGACCCAGTACTTC CASSVGLAVTQYF
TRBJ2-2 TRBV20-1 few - TGCAGTGCTAGAGATGAGAGGACTACTTCCACCGGGGAGCTGTTTTTT CSARDERTTSTGELFF
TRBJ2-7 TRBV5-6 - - TGTGCCAGCAGCGGAGGGATCTACGAGCAGTACTTC CASSGGIYEQYF
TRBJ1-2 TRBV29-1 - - TGCAGCGTCCTACGACAGGACTATGGCTACACCTTC CSVLRQDYGYTF
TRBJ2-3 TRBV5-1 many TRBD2 TGCGCCAGCAGCTTGGTGGGGACTAGCCTAGATACGCAGTATTTT CASSLVGTSLDTQYF
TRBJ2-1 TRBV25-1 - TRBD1 TGTGCCAGCACCCTCTACGCTCAGACAGGGAACAATGAGCAGTTCTTC CASTLYAQTGNNEQFF
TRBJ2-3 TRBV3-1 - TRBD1 TGTGCCTGCAGCCAGGGGGCCCCTGGACAGGGCGGCACAGATACGCAGTATTTT CACSQGAPGQGGTDTQYF
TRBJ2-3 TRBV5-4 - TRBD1 TGTGCCAGCAGCCCTAAAGGACAGGGGAGAGATACGCAGTATTTT CASSPKGQGRDTQYF
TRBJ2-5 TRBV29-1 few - TGCAGCGTTGAGAGGGGGAGCAGCCAAGAGACCCAGTACTTC CSVERGSSQETQYF
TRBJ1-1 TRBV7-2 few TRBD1 TGTGCCAGCAGCTTAACAGGGGGCATGAACACTGAAGCTTTCTTT CASSLTGGMNTEAFF
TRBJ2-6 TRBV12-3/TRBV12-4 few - TGTGCCAGCCGACTTTCTGGGGCCAACGTCCTGACTTTC CASRLSGANVLTF
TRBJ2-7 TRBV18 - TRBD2 TGTGCCAGCTCACCAAGTTCCGGCGGGAGAAGCTACGAGCAGTACTTC CASSPSSGGRSYEQYF
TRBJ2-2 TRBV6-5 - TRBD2 TGTGCCAGCAGTTTTCGGGCGGGGGGCTTGAACACCGGGGAGCTGTTTTTT CASSFRAGGLNTGELFF
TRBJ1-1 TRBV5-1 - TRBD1 TGCGCCAGCAGTCCGGGGGGACAGGCAATGATGGGCACTGAAGCTTTCTTT CASSPGGQAMMGTEAFF
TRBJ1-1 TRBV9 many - TGTGCCAGCAGCGCCCAGACAGCTATGAACACTGAAGCTTTCTTT CASSAQTAMNTEAFF
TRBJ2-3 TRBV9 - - TGTGCCAGCAGCGTAGGGGGGAGTCAAGATACGCAGTATTTT CASSVGGSQDTQYF
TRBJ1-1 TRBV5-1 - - TGCGCCAGCAGCTTGGACGGGACGCAGGGAGCTGAAGCTTTCTTT CASSLDGTQGAEAFF
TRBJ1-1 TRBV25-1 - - TGTGCCAGCAGCCCCGGGCTGGGCTTCGGAGCTTTCTTT CASSPGLGFGAFF
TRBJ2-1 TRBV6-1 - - TGTGCCAGCGCGCGATCCGGGCCGGCAAGCTCCTACAATGAGCAGTTCTTC CASARSGPASSYNEQFF
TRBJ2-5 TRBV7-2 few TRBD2 TGTGCCAGCAGCTTTCAGCGGGGTGTCCAAGAGACCCAGTACTTC CASSFQRGVQETQYF
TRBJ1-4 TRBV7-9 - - TGTGCCAGCACTTCCGATGTGTGGTCTGAAAAACTGTTTTTT CASTSDVWSEKLFF
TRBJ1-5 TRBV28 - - TGTGCCAGCAGTGAGCAACAGTACCCGAGGCCCCAGCATTTT CASSEQQYPRPQHF
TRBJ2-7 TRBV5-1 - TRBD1 TGCGCCAGCAGCTTGGGCGGACAGGGGGCCGACTACGAGCAGTACTTC CASSLGGQGADYEQYF
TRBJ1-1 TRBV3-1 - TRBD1 TGTGCCAGCAGCACGGGACAGGGGGCGCGTGAAGCTTTCTTT CASSTGQGAREAFF
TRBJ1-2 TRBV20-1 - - TGCAGTGTCATAATAAGTACTGCCTATGGCTACACCTTC CSVIISTAYGYTF
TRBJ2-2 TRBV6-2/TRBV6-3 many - TGTGCCAGCAGACGGTCTACCGGGGAGCTGTTTTTT CASRRSTGELFF
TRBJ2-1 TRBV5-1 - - TGCGCCAGCAGCCGAATGTCCTCCTACAATGAGCAGTTCTTC CASSRMSSYNEQFF
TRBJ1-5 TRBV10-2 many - TGCGCCAGCAGTGAGTTTGATCAGCCCCAGCATTTT CASSEFDQPQHF
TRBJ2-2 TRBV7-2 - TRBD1 TGTGCCAGCAGCCCGACAGGGTTCACCGGGGAGCTGTTTTTT CASSPTGFTGELFF
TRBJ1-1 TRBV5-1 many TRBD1 TGCGCCAGCAGCCCGCGGACAGGGAATACTCAAGCTTTCTTT CASSPRTGNTQAFF
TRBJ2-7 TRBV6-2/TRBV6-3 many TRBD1 TGTGCCAGCAGTTACCCGGGACAGGGGGCCCAGTATCGTTACGAGCAGTACTTC CASSYPGQGAQYRYEQYF
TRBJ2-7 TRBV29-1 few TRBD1 TGCAGCGGGGGACAGGGAGACTACGAGCAGTACTTC CSGGQGDYEQYF
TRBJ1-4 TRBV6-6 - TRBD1 TGTGCCAGCCTGGACAGGGGCGGGGAAAAACTGTTTTTT CASLDRGGEKLFF
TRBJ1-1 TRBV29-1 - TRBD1 TGCAGCGTCCAGTACAGGGGGTTTGGGGGCACTGAAGCTTTCTTT CSVQYRGFGGTEAFF
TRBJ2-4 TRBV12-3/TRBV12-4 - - TGTGCCAGCAGTTTACAGAGTAATACCAAAAACATTCAGTACTTC CASSLQSNTKNIQYF
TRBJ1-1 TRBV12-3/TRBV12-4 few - TGTGCCAGCAGTTTAGCCACCAGGGGTACTGAAGCTTTCTTT CASSLATRGTEAFF
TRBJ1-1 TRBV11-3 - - TGTGCCAGCAGCATGGATGAGAACACTGAAGCTTTCTTT CASSMDENTEAFF
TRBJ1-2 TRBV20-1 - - TGCAGTGCTAGAAGCGGCTATGGCTACACCTTC CSARSGYGYTF
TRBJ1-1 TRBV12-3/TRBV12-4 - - TGTGCCAGCAGTTCGGGCCCACAAGGGGACACTGAAGCTTTCTTT CASSSGPQGDTEAFF
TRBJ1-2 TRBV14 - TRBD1 TGTGCCAGCAGCCAAGTAATGGGGACAGGGGCCGGCTACACCTTC CASSQVMGTGAGYTF
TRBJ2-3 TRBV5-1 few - TGCGCCAGCAGCTGGAGGGACAGTTCGATGGGCACAGATACGCAGTATTTT CASSWRDSSMGTDTQYF
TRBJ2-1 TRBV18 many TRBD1 TGTGCCAGCTCACCACTTGGACAGGGGGCAAGAAATGAGCAGTTCTTC CASSPLGQGARNEQFF
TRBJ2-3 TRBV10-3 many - TGTGCCATCAGTGAGTCCTTCGGTAGTGGACTCTCCCCAGATACGCAGTATTTT CAISESFGSGLSPDTQYF